What follows are 15 T cell receptor beta chains derived from one specimen sequenced in a study of radiotherapy plus CTLA-4 blockade in lung cancer. Profiling relied on immunoSEQ multiplex PCR, and the TCRdb table lists in-frame clones only, not all of them. Among some 94,000 clones listed, roughly 85% were seen once. The starting material was peripheral blood, obtained from a patient treated with radiotherapy plus ipilimumab. These receptors originate from a human donor with non-small cell lung cancer that progressed on radiotherapy plus ipilimumab.

To note about this clone: Other DNA sequences in this sample translate to the same CDR3. The rearrangement uses TRBV11-2 and TRBJ2-2; no definite D call. The CDR3 has 12 amino acids. Trimming stripped 0 bases from V and 4 bases from J, with 0 bases between. Germline CDR1 reads SGHAT; CDR2 reads FQNNGV. DNA of the CDR3: TGTGCCAGCAGCTTAGACACCGGGGAGCTGTTTTTT. Translating it yields CASSLDTGELFF.

The V call is TRBV18, the J call TRBJ1-1; D not certain. The CDR3 consists of 14 residues. The germline CDR1 and CDR2 sequences are KGHSH and LQKENI. The V end lost 2 bases, the J end lost 3 bases, and 10 bases lay between the germline ends. CDR3 nucleotides: TGTGCCAGCTCACCAGGGCAGGCGGACACTGAAGCTTTCTTT. This translates into CASSPGQADTEAFF.

V gene TRBV7-9 combines with J gene TRBJ2-3, with 8 bases matching TRBD1. The CDR3 contains 16 residues. The V gene end was trimmed by 5 bases and the J gene end by 7 bases; junction bases not matched to a gene: 14. Germline CDR1 reads SEHNR; CDR2 reads FQNEAQ (reference sequence). The CDR3 protein is CASSPTTGEVAHTQYF. The CDR3 nucleotides read TGTGCCAGCAGCCCTACGACAGGGGAGGTAGCTCATACGCAGTATTTT.

V is TRBV10-2 and J is TRBJ2-3; possibly TRBD1 for D (5 bases). V was clipped by 2 bases and J by 0 bases, with 6 bases between them. CDR1 and CDR2 (germline): WSHSY, SAAADI. The CDR3 covers 14 residues. The CDR3, as DNA: TGCGCCAGCAGTGAGGACAGAAGCACAGATACGCAGTATTTT. Residues: CASSEDRSTDTQYF.

There are a few counts of this clone. The chain is built from TRBV28 and TRBJ2-7, with unresolved D. The CDR3 covers 16 residues. CDR1 and CDR2 from the germline V gene are MDHEN and SYDVKM. V was cut by 2 bases and J by 0 bases, with 14 bases left in between. In DNA, the CDR3 is TGTGCCAGCAGTTTAGGAAGCGCGGTTAGCTCCTACGAGCAGTACTTC. Amino acid sequence: CASSLGSAVSSYEQYF.

The DNA of the CDR3 is TGTGCCAGCAGCTTAGTAAGAGCCGGGGAGCTGTTTTTT. This translates into CASSLVRAGELFF. The chain links TRBV13 to TRBJ2-2; D is uncertain. The V gene's germline CDR1 is PRHDT and CDR2 FYEKMQ (reference sequence). Trimming shortened V by 1 base and J by 6 bases, and 6 bases separated the two germline ends. This CDR3 spans 13 amino acids.

In DNA form, the CDR3 reads TGTGCCAGCAGCTTTAGGGCCTATGGCTACACCTTC. Amino acid sequence: CASSFRAYGYTF. The gene calls are TRBV5-8 and TRBJ1-2, with no clear D. The CDR3 length is 12 residues. V lost 2 bases and J 4 bases, leaving 6 bases between the germline ends. From germline, CDR1 is SGHTS and CDR2 YDEGEE.

The chain uses TRBV7-8 and TRBJ2-5, with D perhaps TRBD1 or TRBD2 (5 bases each). The CDR3 loop spans 16 amino acids. CDR1 and CDR2 (germline): SGHVS, FQNEAQ. V lost 3 bases and J 3 bases, leaving 17 bases between the germline ends. CDR3 loop: CASSFLQGTVKETQYF. In DNA form, the CDR3 reads TGTGCCAGCAGCTTTCTTCAAGGGACGGTAAAAGAGACCCAGTACTTC.

This clone was observed once. The chain joins TRBV25-1 to TRBJ2-7; no clear D gene. Germline values: CDR1 MGHDK, CDR2 SYGVNS. Trimming took off 6 bases at V and 6 bases at J, with 3 bases between the two ends. The CDR3 consists of 9 residues. DNA of the CDR3: TGTGCCAGCAGAGGCGAGCAGTACGTC. Translated: CASRGEQYV.

The V call is TRBV18, the J call TRBJ1-2; TRBD1 matches at 7 bases. V was pared by 6 bases and J by 2 bases, with 3 bases of the junction left unmatched. In germline, CDR1 is KGHSH, CDR2 LQKENI. The CDR3 covers 13 residues. CDR3 region: CASSSGQNYGYTF. CDR3 in DNA: TGTGCCAGCTCGTCGGGACAGAACTATGGCTACACCTTC.

The J gene is TRBJ1-1, the V gene TRBV6-5; no clear D. Looked up from germline, CDR1 is MNHEY and CDR2 is SVGAGI. Trimming pared 2 bases from V and 5 bases from J, leaving 15 bases between. CDR3 size: 15 residues. CDR3 nucleotide sequence: TGTGCCAGCAGTTACGTACCCGGGAGTTCGACTGAAGCTTTCTTT. Translating it yields CASSYVPGSSTEAFF.

This clone has just a few counts. The chain combines TRBV4-1 with TRBJ2-5; perhaps TRBD1 as D (5 bases). The CDR3 runs 13 residues. CDR1 and CDR2 from the germline V gene are MGHRA and YSYEKL. V was shortened by 4 bases and J by 3 bases, with 9 bases between the two germline ends. CDR3 region: CASSPFREETQYF. Here the CDR3 DNA reads TGCGCCAGCAGCCCTTTCAGGGAAGAGACCCAGTACTTC.

The V call is TRBV19, the J call TRBJ2-3; weak D call: TRBD2 (7 bases). This CDR3 region has 14 residues. The germline V and J ends were trimmed by 9 bases and 6 bases, with 19 bases remaining between them. CDR1 is LNHDA, CDR2 SQIVND, per germline (reference sequence). CDR3 DNA sequence: TGTGCCAGGATAGGAGGGGGGAGGGCCGATACGCAGTATTTT. This gives the protein CARIGGGRADTQYF.

V gene TRBV6-5 combines with J gene TRBJ1-1; unclear D gene. The CDR3 is 13 residues long. V was trimmed by 4 bases and J by 5 bases, leaving 11 bases between them. Germline V gene sequence: CDR1 MNHEY, CDR2 SVGAGI. The CDR3 DNA sequence: TGTGCCAGCAGTTTAGTAACGGGGACTGAAGCTTTCTTT. It codes for CASSLVTGTEAFF.

The rearrangement links TRBV28 to TRBJ1-5; D is ambiguous. The germline CDR1 and CDR2 sequences are MDHEN and SYDVKM. V was trimmed by 3 bases and J by 2 bases, leaving 8 bases between them. The CDR3 contains 14 residues. CDR3 amino acids: CASSLAEGNQPQHF. CDR3 nucleotides: TGTGCCAGCAGTTTGGCGGAGGGCAATCAGCCCCAGCATTTT. The variable domain in full, completed from reference TRBV28 and TRBJ1-5, reads DVKVTQSSRYLVKRTGEKVFLECVQDMDHENMFWYRQDPGLGLRLIYFSYDVKMKEKGDIPEGYSVSREKKERFSLILESASTNQTSMYLCASSLAEGNQPQHFGDGTRLSIL.